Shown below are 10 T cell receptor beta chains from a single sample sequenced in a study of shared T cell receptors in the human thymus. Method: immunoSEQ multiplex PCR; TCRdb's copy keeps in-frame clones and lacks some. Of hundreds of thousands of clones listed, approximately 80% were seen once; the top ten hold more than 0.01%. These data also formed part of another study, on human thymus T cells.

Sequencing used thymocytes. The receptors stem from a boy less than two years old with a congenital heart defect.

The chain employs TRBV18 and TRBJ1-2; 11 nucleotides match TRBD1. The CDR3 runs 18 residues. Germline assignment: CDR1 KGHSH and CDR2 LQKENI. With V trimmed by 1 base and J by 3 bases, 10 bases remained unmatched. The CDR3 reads CASSPQWGQGEKDYGYTF. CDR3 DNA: TGTGCCAGCTCACCACAGTGGGGACAGGGGGAAAAGGACTATGGCTACACCTTC.

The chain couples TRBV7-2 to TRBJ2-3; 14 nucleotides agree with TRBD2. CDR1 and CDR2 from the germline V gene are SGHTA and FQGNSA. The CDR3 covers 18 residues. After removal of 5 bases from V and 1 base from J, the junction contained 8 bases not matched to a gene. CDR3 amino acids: CASSNTGTSGRGTDTQYF. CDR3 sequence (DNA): TGTGCCAGCAGCAACACCGGGACTAGCGGGAGAGGCACAGATACGCAGTATTTT.

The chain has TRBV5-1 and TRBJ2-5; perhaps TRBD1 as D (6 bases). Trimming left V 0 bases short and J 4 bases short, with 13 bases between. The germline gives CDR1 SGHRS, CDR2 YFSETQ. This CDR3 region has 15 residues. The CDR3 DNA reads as TGCGCCAGCAGCTTGGATATACAGGGTGGAGAGACCCAGTACTTC. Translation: CASSLDIQGGETQYF.

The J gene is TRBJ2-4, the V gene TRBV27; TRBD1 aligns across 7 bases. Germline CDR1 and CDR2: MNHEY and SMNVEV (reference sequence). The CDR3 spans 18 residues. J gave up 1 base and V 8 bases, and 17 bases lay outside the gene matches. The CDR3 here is CASGDSTGTVFAKNIQYF. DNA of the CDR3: TGTGCCAGCGGGGATAGTACCGGGACAGTATTCGCCAAAAACATTCAGTACTTC.

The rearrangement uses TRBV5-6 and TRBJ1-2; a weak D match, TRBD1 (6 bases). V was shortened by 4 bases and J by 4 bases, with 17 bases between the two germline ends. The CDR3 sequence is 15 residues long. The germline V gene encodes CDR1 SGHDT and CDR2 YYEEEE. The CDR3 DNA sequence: TGTGCCAGCAGCCAGGACAGACGGGGCTCCTATGGCTACACCTTC. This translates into CASSQDRRGSYGYTF.

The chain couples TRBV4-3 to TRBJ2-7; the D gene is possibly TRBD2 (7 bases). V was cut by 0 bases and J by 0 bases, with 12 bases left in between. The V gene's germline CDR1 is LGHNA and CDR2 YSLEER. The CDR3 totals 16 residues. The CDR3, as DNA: TGCGCCAGCAGCCAAGATCGGGGGGACATCTCCTACGAGCAGTACTTC. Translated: CASSQDRGDISYEQYF.

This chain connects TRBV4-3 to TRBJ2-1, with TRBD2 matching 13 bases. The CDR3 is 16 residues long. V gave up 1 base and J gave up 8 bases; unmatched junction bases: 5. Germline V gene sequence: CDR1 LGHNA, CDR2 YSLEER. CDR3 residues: CASSQGTSGSIYEQFF. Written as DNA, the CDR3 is TGCGCCAGCAGCCAAGGGACTAGCGGGAGTATATATGAGCAGTTCTTC.

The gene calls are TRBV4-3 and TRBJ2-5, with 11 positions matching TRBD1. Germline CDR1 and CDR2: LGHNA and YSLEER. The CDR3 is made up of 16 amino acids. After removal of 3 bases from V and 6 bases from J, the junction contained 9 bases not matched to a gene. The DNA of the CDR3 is TGCGCCAGCAGCCAGGCCAGGGGACAGGGGGAGAAGACCCAGTACTTC. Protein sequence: CASSQARGQGEKTQYF.

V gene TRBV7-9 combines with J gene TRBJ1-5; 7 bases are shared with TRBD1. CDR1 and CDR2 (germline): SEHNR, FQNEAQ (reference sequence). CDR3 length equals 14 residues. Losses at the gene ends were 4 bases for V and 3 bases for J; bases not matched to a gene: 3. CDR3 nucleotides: TGTGCCAGCAGCTCGGGACAGCTCAATCAGCCCCAGCATTTT. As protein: CASSSGQLNQPQHF. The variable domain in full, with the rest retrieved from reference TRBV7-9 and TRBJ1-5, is DTGVSQNPRHKITKRGQNVTFRCDPISEHNRLYWYRQTLGQGPEFLTYFQNEAQLEKSRLLSDRFSAERPKGSFSTLEIQRTEQGDSAMYLCASSSGQLNQPQHFGDGTRLSIL.

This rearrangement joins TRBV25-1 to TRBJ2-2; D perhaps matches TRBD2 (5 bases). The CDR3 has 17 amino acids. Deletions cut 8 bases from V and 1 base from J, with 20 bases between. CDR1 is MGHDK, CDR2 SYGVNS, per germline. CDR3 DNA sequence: TGTGCCAGCCACTCCGGAAGTTACCGGGGGAACACCGGGGAGCTGTTTTTT. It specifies CASHSGSYRGNTGELFF.